This T cell receptor beta chain was captured in a study of cytomegalovirus exposure and HLA in healthy donors. Study summary: The same platform as the roughly 670 first-cohort repertoires was used for the 100 to 150 validation repertoires, a later analysis reported.

TCRdb keeps only in-frame clones here, not all; method: immunoSEQ multiplex PCR. The table lists more than 85,000 clones, approximately 90% of them singletons. The donors formed part of the roughly 120-subject validation cohort, distinct from the approximately 670-subject first cohort. The CDR3 has 15 residues. Germline values: CDR1 MGHDK, CDR2 SYGVNS. V gave up 6 bases and J gave up 7 bases; unmatched junction bases: 8. The chain employs TRBV25-1 and TRBJ2-2, with 10 nucleotides matching TRBD1. Sequences were obtained from PBMCs. The clonotype originates from a woman aged 25 to 45 in good health and CMV-seropositive. The DNA for the CDR3 is TGTGCCAGCAGGATAGGACAGGGGGGTTTCGGGGAGCTGTTTTTT. It yields the protein CASRIGQGGFGELFF.